This T cell receptor (beta chain) was recorded in a study of blood T cell repertoires in COVID-19. Turning to the study itself: Both acute and convalescent COVID-19 samples were obtained from the United States, Italy and Spain.

Clones were sequenced by immunoSEQ multiplex PCR, and TCRdb holds only the in-frame ones, with some missing. The repertoire consists of over 75,000 clones, with almost 85% occurring once and the leading ten covering more than 9%. The CDR3 spans 15 residues. Germline CDR1 reads MNHEY; CDR2 reads SVGAGI. Trimming took 7 bases from V and 1 from J, leaving 13 bases between them. The chain recombines TRBV6-5 with TRBJ1-4, with D unresolved. The receptor was derived from a man aged 65 to 85 with acute or convalescent COVID-19. The sample consisted of peripheral blood. The CDR3 DNA reads as TGTGCCAGCACCCGGGAGGGTAGAACTAATGAAAAACTGTTTTTT. It specifies CASTREGRTNEKLFF.